Many counts were recorded for the clone carrying this T cell receptor (beta chain). Trimming removed 8 bases at V and 5 bases at J, with 19 bases between. The germline V gene has CDR1 SGHTA and CDR2 FQGTGA. The CDR3 is 15 amino acids. Amplification yielded TCR beta CDR3 regions, with RNA transcripts as the source. Researchers ran a first-round RT-PCR on the TCR CDR3 using the HTBI primer set. TCRdb ran MiXCR on the multiplex PCR reads and lists one entry per CDR3 protein. Among about 420,000 distinct CDR3 sequences listed, around a sixth were seen once. This sample stems from a study of T cells in Graves' hyperthyroidism and ophthalmopathy.

The chain joins TRBV7-3 to TRBJ2-1; D is tentatively TRBD1 or TRBD2 (7 bases each). The source material was blood. The receptor's source is a woman aged 18 to 35 with Graves' hyperthyroidism. DNA for the CDR3: TGTGCCAGCGCCCAGGGGGGGGGAGGGAACAATGAGCAGTTCTTC. It specifies CASAQGGGGNNEQFF. The whole variable domain, remainder taken from reference TRBV7-3 and TRBJ2-1, is GAGVSQTPSNKVTEKGKYVELRCDPISGHTALYWYRQSLGQGPEFLIYFQGTGAADDSGLPNDRFFAVRPEGSVSTLKIQRTERGDSAVYLCASAQGGGGNNEQFFGPGTRLTVL.